A single sample gave rise to the 3 T cell receptor beta chains below, sequenced in a study of monozygotic twins with inflammatory bowel disease. TCRdb reanalyzed the 5' RACE reads and collapses them to one entry per CDR3 protein, without DNA. The sample has 150,000 to 200,000 distinct CDR3 sequences, and its top ten clones hold about 2.7%. Source material: blood. The origin of the receptors is a human donor with ulcerative colitis or Crohn's disease, or a healthy co-twin of an affected twin (not recorded which).

V usage is TRBV24-1 and J usage is TRBJ2-3. Germline values: CDR1 KGHDR, CDR2 SFDVKD. The CDR3 runs to 14 residues. The CDR3 region is CATSDFDNTDTQYF.

V usage is TRBV11-2 and J usage is TRBJ1-2; lacking DNA, the TRBD1 call made by TCRdb goes unchecked. Looked up from germline, CDR1 is SGHAT and CDR2 is FQNNGV. The CDR3 loop spans 14 amino acids. CDR3 residues: CASSGDRGNYGYTF.

The chain is built from TRBV19 and TRBJ2-1; TCRdb designates TRBD2, a call that cannot be tested without DNA. CDR1 is LNHDA and CDR2 is SQIVND in the germline V gene (reference sequence). This CDR3 is built from 17 residues. CDR3 residues: CASSISGRARSKNEQFF.